A single sample is the source of the 22 T cell receptor beta chains below, sequenced in a study of cytomegalovirus exposure and HLA in healthy donors. TCRdb keeps only in-frame clones here, not all; method: immunoSEQ multiplex PCR. The sample holds around 130,000 clones, nearly 90% seen once. The sequenced sample was PBMCs. The receptors come from a man aged 25-45 years in good health and CMV-seronegative.

This chain uses TRBV4-2 with TRBJ1-2, with D possibly being TRBD1 (5 bases). The V end was cut by 0 bases, the J end by 4 bases, with 12 bases between. Germline V gives CDR1 LGHNA, CDR2 YNFKEQ. The CDR3 is 15 amino acids. The CDR3 nucleotides are TGTGCCAGCAGCCAAGACAGGGCGTTATTCTATGGCTACACCTTC. Residues: CASSQDRALFYGYTF.

This clone has a single count. The chain recombines TRBV27 with TRBJ1-4, with unresolved D. The V gene lost 3 bases and the J gene lost 0 bases, with 8 bases spanning the gap. The CDR3 has 15 amino acids. Germline CDR1 reads MNHEY; CDR2 reads SMNVEV (reference sequence). The CDR3: CASSFFSATNEKLFF. As DNA, the CDR3 is TGTGCCAGCAGTTTTTTCAGTGCAACTAATGAAAAACTGTTTTTT. The full variable domain, rest sourced from reference TRBV27 and TRBJ1-4, is EAQVTQNPRYLITVTGKKLTVTCSQNMNHEYMSWYRQDPGLGLRQIYYSMNVEVTDKGDVPEGYKVSRKEKRNFPLILESPSPNQTSLYFCASSFFSATNEKLFFGSGTQLSVL.

In DNA, the CDR3 is TGCGCCAGCAGCGAACAGGGGGGCTATGGCTACACCTTC. Amino acids: CASSEQGGYGYTF. This rearrangement joins TRBV10-2 to TRBJ1-2; 8 positions agree with TRBD1. The CDR3 runs 13 residues. Trimming at V came to 6 bases and at J to 4 bases, leaving 4 bases not matched to a gene. In germline, CDR1 is WSHSY, CDR2 SAAADI.

For the CDR3, the DNA is TGTGCCAGCAGCGTTTGGGCTAGCGGGGGTCAGGCGTTCTTC. Protein product: CASSVWASGGQAFF. The V gene is TRBV9, the J gene TRBJ2-1; 10 bases are a match to TRBD2. This CDR3 comprises 14 residues. The J segment lost 15 bases and the V segment lost 2 bases, leaving 11 bases of the junction unmatched. Germline CDR1 reads SGDLS; CDR2 reads YYNGEE.

The table lists this clone with a count of one. The chain links TRBV19 to TRBJ1-2; TRBD1 aligns across 8 bases. Trimming took 3 bases from V and 5 from J; bases not matched to a gene: 5. CDR3 length: 14 residues. CDR1 LNHDA and CDR2 SQIVND come from the germline V gene (reference sequence). Here the CDR3 reads CASSMPGGEYGYTF. The CDR3 coding sequence is TGTGCCAGTAGTATGCCAGGGGGCGAATATGGCTACACCTTC.

This chain joins TRBV4-3 and TRBJ2-1, with D possibly TRBD1 on 5 matching bases. This CDR3 region has 17 residues. Trimming took off 1 base at V and 0 bases at J, with 13 bases between the two ends. Germline lookup yields CDR1 LGHNA and CDR2 YSLEER. The CDR3 nucleotides read TGCGCCAGCAGCCAAGTCAGACAGTGGAGCTCCTACAATGAGCAGTTCTTC. It specifies CASSQVRQWSSYNEQFF.

The V gene is TRBV11-2, the J gene TRBJ2-1; 8 positions agree with TRBD1. CDR1 is SGHAT, CDR2 FQNNGV, per germline. The CDR3 extends over 11 amino acids. V lost 6 bases to trimming and J lost 16 bases; unmatched junction nucleotides: 8. The CDR3 loop reads CASSQGQALFF. The CDR3 DNA reads TGTGCCAGCAGTCAGGGACAGGCGCTTTTCTTC.

The chain joins TRBV11-2 to TRBJ2-6; 13 bases match TRBD2. The V and J ends lost 5 bases and 0 bases, in that order; junction bases with no gene match: 4. There are 18 residues in the CDR3. The germline CDR1 and CDR2 sequences are SGHAT and FQNNGV. The CDR3, as DNA: TGTGCCAGCAGCCCGGGACTAGCGGGGACCTCTGGGGCCAACGTCCTGACTTTC. Encoded protein: CASSPGLAGTSGANVLTF.

The rearrangement joins TRBV7-2 to TRBJ2-4; the D gene is possibly TRBD1 (6 bases). The germline gives CDR1 SGHTA, CDR2 FQGNSA. V lost 5 bases and J 4 bases, leaving 12 bases between the germline ends. The CDR3 has 14 amino acids. The CDR3 DNA reads TGTGCCAGCAGCACCCGGACAGCGAAAAACATTCAGTACTTC. Translating gives CASSTRTAKNIQYF.

The chain combines TRBV18 with TRBJ1-1; maybe TRBD1 (6 bases). Germline V CDR1 and CDR2: KGHSH, LQKENI. Trimming took off 5 bases at V and 1 base at J, with 11 bases between the two ends. This CDR3 has 14 amino acids. Here the CDR3 DNA reads TGTGCCAGCTCATTGGGACATTCGAACACTGAAGCTTTCTTT. This codes for CASSLGHSNTEAFF.

The chain combines TRBV27 with TRBJ2-7, with a possible D match to TRBD2 (5 bases). The germline V and J ends were trimmed by 1 base and 5 bases, with 18 bases remaining between them. Germline V gene sequence: CDR1 MNHEY, CDR2 SMNVEV (reference sequence). The CDR3 runs to 16 residues. As DNA, the CDR3 is TGTGCCAGCAGTTTATTACCCTGGCCCGGGAACCACGAGCAGTACTTC. Translated: CASSLLPWPGNHEQYF.

V gene TRBV29-1 combines with J gene TRBJ2-1; 7 bases map to TRBD2. V shed 4 bases, J shed 2 bases, and the junction held 2 bases outside the gene matches. The CDR3 sequence is 13 residues long. Germline V gene sequence: CDR1 SQVTM, CDR2 ANQGSEA. The DNA of the CDR3 is TGCAGCGTTGGCCTAGCGGCCTACAATGAGCAGTTCTTC. Protein sequence: CSVGLAAYNEQFF.

The chain is built from TRBV5-4 and TRBJ1-2; TRBD1 aligns across 8 bases. This CDR3 comprises 14 residues. The V gene end was trimmed by 4 bases and the J gene end by 8 bases; junction bases not matched to a gene: 10. The V gene's germline CDR1 is SGHNT and CDR2 YYREEE (reference sequence). The CDR3 nucleotides are TGTGCCAGCAGCCAAGTCCAGGGGGCGCGGGGCTACACCTTC. It is translated as CASSQVQGARGYTF.

CDR3 in DNA: TGTGCCAGCAGTGGGAGCGGGGTTCCCTCCTACGAGCAGTACTTC. Amino acids: CASSGSGVPSYEQYF. The V and J genes are TRBV2 and TRBJ2-7; 7 nucleotides match TRBD2. This CDR3 has 15 amino acids. Germline-derived CDR1 and CDR2 are SNHLY and FYNNEI. Trimming removed 4 bases from V and 0 bases from J; junction bases left unmatched: 6.

The rearrangement joins TRBV29-1 to TRBJ2-1, with 14 bases that match TRBD2. CDR3 length equals 14 residues. The J segment lost 8 bases and the V segment lost 4 bases, leaving 4 bases of the junction unmatched. The germline CDR1 and CDR2 sequences are SQVTM and ANQGSEA. The CDR3 is CSVAPGLAGDEQFF. Written as DNA, the CDR3 is TGCAGCGTTGCTCCGGGACTAGCGGGGGATGAGCAGTTCTTC.

This clone was recorded once. The chain carries TRBV4-1 and TRBJ1-5; D gene unclear. CDR3 length equals 15 residues. The V gene lost 0 bases and the J gene lost 0 bases, with 6 bases spanning the gap. Germline lookup yields CDR1 MGHRA and CDR2 YSYEKL. Here the CDR3 reads CASSQDPFSNQPQHF. CDR3 sequence (DNA): TGCGCCAGCAGCCAAGACCCGTTTAGCAATCAGCCCCAGCATTTT.

The chain carries TRBV4-2 and TRBJ2-2; maybe TRBD1 (6 bases). CDR3 length equals 16 residues. CDR1 and CDR2 (germline): LGHNA, YNFKEQ. Trimming removed 0 bases at V and 4 bases at J, with 12 bases between. CDR3 DNA sequence: TGTGCCAGCAGCCAAGATTGGGAACAGGGCACCGGGGAGCTGTTTTTT. It translates to CASSQDWEQGTGELFF.

This clone appeared a single time. The chain is built from TRBV18 and TRBJ2-2; D call uncertain. This CDR3 comprises 15 residues. V was cut by 1 base and J by 1 base, with 7 bases left in between. CDR1 is KGHSH, CDR2 LQKENI, per germline. The CDR3 coding sequence is TGTGCCAGCTCACCACGTATTCGGAACACCGGGGAGCTGTTTTTT. Its translation: CASSPRIRNTGELFF.

The CDR3 spells CASSSGQDYEQYF. The CDR3 DNA reads as TGTGCCAGCAGCTCCGGACAGGACTACGAGCAGTACTTC. The chain carries TRBV11-3 and TRBJ2-7, with 7 bases identical to TRBD1. With 4 bases clipped from V and 3 bases from J, the junction kept 3 bases outside the gene matches. There are 13 residues in the CDR3. The germline V gene encodes CDR1 SGHNT and CDR2 YENEEA.

The chain couples TRBV28 to TRBJ1-2, with 8 bases lining up with TRBD1. The CDR3 loop spans 16 amino acids. The J segment lost 2 bases and the V segment lost 6 bases, leaving 11 bases of the junction unmatched. CDR1 is MDHEN, CDR2 SYDVKM, per germline. CDR3 amino acids: CASSPRDRFFNYGYTF. CDR3 nucleotide sequence: TGTGCCAGCAGCCCAAGGGACAGGTTCTTCAACTATGGCTACACCTTC.

The V call is TRBV25-1, the J call TRBJ2-2, with D possibly matching TRBD1 (6 bases). CDR1 and CDR2 from the germline V gene are MGHDK and SYGVNS. The ends were cut back, 3 bases at V and 2 bases at J, with 13 bases in the middle. This CDR3 is built from 16 residues. The CDR3: CASSDTGLQNTGELFF. CDR3 in DNA: TGTGCCAGCAGTGATACAGGGCTACAAAACACCGGGGAGCTGTTTTTT. Together with reference TRBV25-1 and TRBJ2-2, the CDR3 gives the full variable domain: EADIYQTPRYLVIGTGKKITLECSQTMGHDKMYWYQQDPGMELHLIHYSYGVNSTEKGDLSSESTVSRIRTEHFPLTLESARPSHTSQYLCASSDTGLQNTGELFFGEGSRLTVL.

J is TRBJ2-7 and V is TRBV6-1; 10 bases are shared with TRBD1. V dropped 3 bases and J dropped 1; count of bases not matched to a gene: 12. Germline CDR1 MNHNS, CDR2 SASEGT. The CDR3 covers 18 residues. CDR3 sequence reads: CASSDHQTPGQGSYEQYF. The CDR3 region has the DNA TGTGCCAGCAGTGACCACCAAACGCCGGGACAGGGGTCCTACGAGCAGTACTTC.